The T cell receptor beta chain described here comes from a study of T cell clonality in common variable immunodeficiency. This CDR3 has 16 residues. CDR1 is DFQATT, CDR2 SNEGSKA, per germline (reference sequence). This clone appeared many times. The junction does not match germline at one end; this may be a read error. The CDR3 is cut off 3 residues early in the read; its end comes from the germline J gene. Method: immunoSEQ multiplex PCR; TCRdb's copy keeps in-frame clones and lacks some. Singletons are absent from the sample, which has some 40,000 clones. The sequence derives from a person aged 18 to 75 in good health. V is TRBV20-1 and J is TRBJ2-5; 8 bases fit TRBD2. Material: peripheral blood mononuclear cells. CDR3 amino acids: CSARGVRGALQETQYF. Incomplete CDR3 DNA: TGCAGTGCCAGAGGGGTGCGGGGGGCCCTCCAAGAGACC.